The 14 T cell receptor beta chains listed next were all sequenced from one sample in a study of T-cell memory formation after mild COVID-19. MiXCR was run by TCRdb on the 5' RACE reads, yielding one entry per CDR3 protein. The repertoire holds hundreds of thousands of distinct CDR3 sequences, with approximately 21% as singletons. What was sequenced was PBMCs or a T cell subset sorted from them (not recorded which). These receptors were obtained from an adult woman who had mild COVID-19 (a few samples of this study predate the infection). Cell type and time point are not known.

This clonotype came up a few times. The chain joins TRBV5-1 to TRBJ2-1, with 7 bases lining up with TRBD1. Germline CDR1 and CDR2: SGHRS and YFSETQ. Unmatched junction bases numbered 7, after V lost 4 bases and J lost 3 bases. The CDR3 extends over 15 amino acids. The CDR3 DNA reads as TGCGCCAGCAGCCTAAAGACAGGGAGCTACAATGAGCAGTTCTTC. Its translation is CASSLKTGSYNEQFF.

This clonotype was picked up a small number of times. V usage is TRBV6-5 and J usage is TRBJ1-2, with a weak D call TRBD1 (5 bases). The CDR3 sequence is 15 residues long. The germline CDR1 and CDR2 sequences are MNHEY and SVGAGI. V lost 0 bases and J 3 bases, leaving 11 bases between the germline ends. CDR3 DNA: TGTGCCAGCAGTTACTCGACAGCTGGGTACTATGGCTACACCTTC. As protein: CASSYSTAGYYGYTF.

This chain joins TRBV20-1 and TRBJ1-6; 7 bases are a match to TRBD1. Trimming at V came to 2 bases and at J to 8 bases, leaving 3 bases not matched to a gene. The V gene's germline CDR1 is DFQATT and CDR2 SNEGSKA (reference sequence). The CDR3 runs to 13 residues. The CDR3 loop is CSARKTGDSPLHF. CDR3 DNA: TGCAGTGCTAGAAAAACAGGGGATTCACCCCTCCACTTT.

The V call is TRBV6-2 or TRBV6-3, the J call TRBJ1-2; 8 nucleotides agree with TRBD1. The germline V gene encodes CDR1 MNHEY and CDR2 SVGEGT. V dropped 4 bases and J dropped 2; count of bases not matched to a gene: 3. CDR3 size: 14 residues. In DNA, the CDR3 is TGTGCCAGCAGTTCGGACAGGGTAAACTATGGCTACACCTTC. As protein: CASSSDRVNYGYTF.

This clonotype was observed a few times. The V call is TRBV7-9, the J call TRBJ1-2, with 7 positions matching TRBD1. This CDR3 spans 14 amino acids. The germline V gene encodes CDR1 SEHNR and CDR2 FQNEAQ (reference sequence). With V trimmed by 4 bases and J by 5 bases, 7 bases remained unmatched. CDR3 amino acids: CASSSGTVFYGYTF. The CDR3, as DNA: TGTGCCAGCAGCTCCGGGACAGTCTTTTATGGCTACACCTTC.

The chain is built from TRBV6-5 and TRBJ1-2; possibly TRBD1 for D (6 bases). The CDR3 contains 15 residues. From germline, CDR1 is MNHEY and CDR2 SVGAGI. Trimming removed 5 bases at V and 2 bases at J, with 15 bases between. The chain's CDR3 is CASSLTLQGNYGYTF. The CDR3 DNA reads TGTGCCAGCAGTCTCACCCTACAGGGAAACTATGGCTACACCTTC.

The chain couples TRBV12-3 or TRBV12-4 to TRBJ1-2; D is possibly TRBD1 (6 bases). The CDR3 is 13 amino acids. Between the trimmed V and J ends, which lost 6 bases and 7 bases, there was a span of 15 bases. The CDR3 DNA is TGTGCCAGCAGAAAAGGACAGCTCCGTGGCTACACCTTC. Translating gives CASRKGQLRGYTF.

This chain joins TRBV7-9 and TRBJ2-1; D is undetermined. V lost 0 bases, J lost 8 bases, and 11 bases lay in between. Per germline, CDR1 SEHNR and CDR2 FQNEAQ (reference sequence). The CDR3 sequence is 14 residues long. The CDR3 DNA sequence: TGTGCCAGCAGCTTAGCGAACGAGGCCGATGAGCAGTTCTTC. Its translation: CASSLANEADEQFF.

The rearrangement links TRBV5-1 to TRBJ1-1; D gene unclear. This CDR3 has 15 amino acids. Trimming stripped 3 bases from V and 6 bases from J, with 18 bases between. CDR1 SGHRS and CDR2 YFSETQ come from the germline V gene. CDR3 bases: TGCGCCAGCAGCTCTTCCGAGGAGGTCGCCGCTGAAGCTTTCTTT. Translation gives CASSSSEEVAAEAFF.

This clonotype was counted only a few times. This chain uses TRBV12-3 or TRBV12-4 with TRBJ2-5; the match to TRBD2 covers 7 bases. The CDR3 length is 15 residues. Trimming cost V 6 bases and J 2 bases; bases outside gene matches: 9. In DNA, the CDR3 is TGTGCCAGCAGCCCTATCGTGGGACTACAAGAGACCCAGTACTTC. Protein sequence: CASSPIVGLQETQYF.

The V and J genes are TRBV25-1 and TRBJ2-3; 7 nucleotides agree with TRBD2. V gave up 7 bases and J gave up 2 bases; unmatched junction bases: 6. The germline V gene has CDR1 MGHDK and CDR2 SYGVNS. The CDR3 totals 14 residues. The CDR3 DNA follows: TGTGCCAGCACGAGAGCGGGGTACACAGATACGCAGTATTTT. It specifies CASTRAGYTDTQYF.

This clonotype was seen a handful of times. The rearrangement joins TRBV29-1 to TRBJ2-7, with 9 positions matching TRBD1. The trim removed 7 bases at V and 2 bases at J, leaving 6 bases unmatched. The germline CDR1 and CDR2 sequences are SQVTM and ANQGSEA. This CDR3 is built from 13 residues. The DNA of the CDR3 is TGCAGCGCTGGGACAGGGCCCACCTACGAGCAGTACTTC. This translates into CSAGTGPTYEQYF.

The DNA of the CDR3 is TGTGCCACCAGTGGGGAGGCGATGGGGCAGTTCTTC. Its translation: CATSGEAMGQFF. The chain links TRBV24-1 to TRBJ2-1; weak D call: TRBD2 (6 bases). Trimming stripped 5 bases from V and 12 bases from J, with 13 bases between. The CDR3 contains 12 residues. CDR1 KGHDR and CDR2 SFDVKD come from the germline V gene.

This clonotype was recorded a few times. The chain couples TRBV23-1 to TRBJ2-3; TRBD2 aligns across 15 bases. TRBV23-1 is marked as an open reading frame, function uncertain. The CDR3 is 17 amino acids. With 4 bases clipped from V and 9 bases from J, the junction kept 11 bases outside the gene matches. The CDR3 here is CASSRALGLAGGDTQYF. The CDR3 DNA reads TGCGCCAGCAGTCGGGCACTTGGACTAGCGGGGGGGGACACGCAGTATTTT.